The 21 T cell receptor beta chains presented below share a single source sample, sequenced in a study of blood T cell repertoires in COVID-19. Repertoires were generated with immunoSEQ multiplex PCR, while TCRdb's copy carries only in-frame clones and drops some. The repertoire has around 260,000 clones, approximately 80% of them found once; the top ten carry 4.2%. Source material: peripheral blood. Receptor source: a man in his 60s with acute or convalescent COVID-19.

The V call is TRBV11-1, the J call TRBJ1-6, with no clear D. Trimming left V 1 base short and J 5 bases short, with 6 bases between. CDR3 length equals 14 residues. From germline, CDR1 is SGHAT and CDR2 FQDESV (reference sequence). CDR3 DNA sequence: TGTGCCAGCAGCTTAGTTGGAGATAATTCACCCCTCCACTTT. The encoded protein is CASSLVGDNSPLHF.

The chain has TRBV20-1 and TRBJ1-6, with 8 positions matching TRBD1. The junction had 7 bases not matched to a gene; V was cut back by 3 bases and J by 9 bases. CDR3 size: 14 residues. The V gene's germline CDR1 is DFQATT and CDR2 SNEGSKA (reference sequence). CDR3 sequence (DNA): TGCAGTGCTAGTAAAACAGGGGGAGGTTCACCCCTCCACTTT. Amino acid sequence: CSASKTGGGSPLHF.

J is TRBJ2-3 and V is TRBV7-9, with 8 bases matching TRBD1. Germline V gene data show CDR1 as SEHNR and CDR2 as FQNEAQ (reference sequence). Trimming cost V 3 bases and J 6 bases; bases outside gene matches: 2. The CDR3 is made up of 13 amino acids. CDR3 loop: CASSLPGGDTQYF. The DNA for the CDR3 is TGTGCCAGCAGCTTGCCAGGGGGCGATACGCAGTATTTT.

The chain combines TRBV7-9 with TRBJ1-3, with D possibly TRBD1 on 6 matching bases. CDR1 and CDR2 from the germline V gene are SEHNR and FQNEAQ (reference sequence). The CDR3 spans 16 residues. V shed 5 bases and J shed 0 bases, with 14 bases lying between them. The CDR3 region is CASSKPGVHSGNTIYF. Here the CDR3 DNA reads TGTGCCAGCAGCAAACCAGGGGTCCACTCTGGAAACACCATATATTTT.

J is TRBJ2-4 and V is TRBV27; TRBD1 matches at 7 bases. V shed 6 bases and J 3 bases; nucleotides not matched to a gene: 2. Germline assignment: CDR1 MNHEY and CDR2 SMNVEV (reference sequence). The CDR3 loop spans 13 amino acids. CDR3 residues: CASSDRVKNIQYF. The CDR3 bases are TGTGCCAGCAGCGACAGGGTCAAAAACATTCAGTACTTC.

V is TRBV11-3 and J is TRBJ2-3; 12 bases map to TRBD2. This CDR3 region has 16 residues. Germline V gene sequence: CDR1 SGHNT, CDR2 YENEEA. V dropped 5 bases and J dropped 0; count of bases not matched to a gene: 3. In DNA form, the CDR3 reads TGTGCCAGCAGCCTAGGGACTAGCGGGAGCACAGATACGCAGTATTTT. As protein: CASSLGTSGSTDTQYF.

The V gene is TRBV7-2, the J gene TRBJ2-7; 9 bases match TRBD1. In germline, CDR1 is SGHTA, CDR2 FQGNSA. The V and J ends lost 6 bases and 5 bases, in that order; junction bases with no gene match: 8. The CDR3 is 14 residues long. CDR3 sequence (DNA): TGTGCCAGCAGTACCGGGACAGGGAACAACGAGCAGTACTTC. Translated, it gives CASSTGTGNNEQYF.

The rearrangement uses TRBV6-5 and TRBJ1-1; D is possibly TRBD1 (5 bases). V was clipped by 0 bases and J by 7 bases, with 12 bases between them. Germline V lookup: CDR1 MNHEY, CDR2 SVGAGI. This CDR3 has 14 amino acids. CDR3 sequence reads: CASSYSGGGNEAFF. CDR3 DNA: TGTGCCAGCAGTTACTCGGGCGGGGGGAATGAAGCTTTCTTT.

V gene TRBV19 combines with J gene TRBJ2-3; 13 nucleotides agree with TRBD2. The germline V gene has CDR1 LNHDA and CDR2 SQIVND (reference sequence). Unmatched junction bases numbered 8, after V lost 4 bases and J lost 7 bases. CDR3 size: 16 residues. The CDR3 region is CASSTRLAGGWNTQYF. The CDR3 nucleotides are TGTGCCAGTAGTACACGACTAGCGGGAGGTTGGAATACGCAGTATTTT.

The chain combines TRBV13 with TRBJ1-2; 7 nucleotides match TRBD1. The CDR3 has 17 amino acids. CDR1 is PRHDT, CDR2 FYEKMQ, per germline (reference sequence). The junction had 11 bases not matched to a gene; V was cut back by 2 bases and J by 2 bases. CDR3 region: CASSLQVRGTANYGYTF. The CDR3 DNA reads TGTGCCAGCAGCTTACAGGTTAGGGGGACAGCCAACTATGGCTACACCTTC.

DNA of the CDR3: TGTGCCGGCGGGGGGCGCACAGATACGCAGTATTTT. Its protein product is CAGGGRTDTQYF. This sequence joins TRBV11-2 and TRBJ2-3, with 8 bases matching TRBD2. Germline V gene data show CDR1 as SGHAT and CDR2 as FQNNGV. The junction had 2 bases not matched to a gene; V was cut back by 11 bases and J by 1 base. This CDR3 contains 12 residues.

This clone occurred a few times. The V and J genes are TRBV6-5 and TRBJ1-2; 10 bases are shared with TRBD1. Trimming cost V 5 bases and J 9 bases; bases outside gene matches: 3. In germline, CDR1 is MNHEY, CDR2 SVGAGI. The CDR3 spans 12 residues. CDR3 nucleotide sequence: TGTGCCAGCAGTCCGGGACAGGGGCGCTACACCTTC. It codes for CASSPGQGRYTF.

The chain uses TRBV4-1 and TRBJ1-3; D gene uncertain. CDR3 length: 20 residues. V dropped 0 bases and J dropped 1 base, with 22 bases sitting between them. Germline-derived CDR1 and CDR2 are MGHRA and YSYEKL. The CDR3 reads CASSQELTGRAKRSGNTIYF. The CDR3 nucleotides are TGCGCCAGCAGCCAAGAATTAACCGGTAGAGCGAAACGTTCTGGAAACACCATATATTTT.

The gene calls are TRBV6-5 and TRBJ2-7, with a tentative D call TRBD2 (5 bases). The germline CDR1 and CDR2 sequences are MNHEY and SVGAGI. Between the trimmed V and J ends, which lost 4 bases and 5 bases, there was a span of 15 bases. This CDR3 spans 14 amino acids. Here the CDR3 DNA reads TGTGCCAGCAGTTCCACCGGACGAGCGGACGAGCAGTACTTC. The encoded protein is CASSSTGRADEQYF.

The V call is TRBV27, the J call TRBJ2-5, with 7 bases fitting TRBD1. V lost 4 bases, J lost 1 base, and 3 bases stayed unmatched. Germline assignment: CDR1 MNHEY and CDR2 SMNVEV (reference sequence). CDR3 length: 14 amino acids. CDR3 sequence: CASSSTGTQETQYF. The DNA of the CDR3 is TGTGCCAGCAGTTCGACAGGGACCCAAGAGACCCAGTACTTC.

This sequence joins TRBV7-3 and TRBJ2-3, with D possibly matching TRBD2 (5 bases). Germline CDR1 is SGHTA and CDR2 is FQGTGA. The CDR3 sequence is 14 residues long. V was shortened by 4 bases and J by 5 bases, with 13 bases between the two germline ends. CDR3 region: CASSSGPAGDTQYF. In nucleotides, the CDR3 is TGTGCCAGCAGCTCCGGACCCGCGGGAGATACGCAGTATTTT.

The chain is built from TRBV5-6 and TRBJ1-6; 8 bases agree with TRBD1. V dropped 2 bases and J dropped 6; count of bases not matched to a gene: 4. CDR3 length: 15 amino acids. Germline loops: CDR1 SGHDT, CDR2 YYEEEE. The CDR3 protein is CASSFQGAGNSPLHF. The DNA for the CDR3 is TGTGCCAGCAGCTTTCAGGGGGCAGGTAATTCACCCCTCCACTTT.

The genes are TRBV7-2 and TRBJ1-2, with 10 bases fitting TRBD1. The CDR3 loop spans 16 amino acids. The germline V gene has CDR1 SGHTA and CDR2 FQGNSA. V dropped 1 base and J dropped 7; count of bases not matched to a gene: 9. Here the CDR3 DNA reads TGTGCCAGCAGCTTAGTGGGACAGGGGACTTTCCGTGGCTACACCTTC. Encoded protein: CASSLVGQGTFRGYTF.

The V gene is TRBV5-1, the J gene TRBJ2-7; 12 bases fit TRBD2. J gave up 2 bases and V 4 bases, and 7 bases lay outside the gene matches. Germline V lookup: CDR1 SGHRS, CDR2 YFSETQ. The CDR3 has 16 amino acids. The CDR3 reads CASSPRLAGGPYEQYF. The DNA for the CDR3 is TGCGCCAGCAGCCCCCGTCTAGCGGGAGGGCCCTACGAGCAGTACTTC. The full variable domain, completed using reference TRBV5-1 and TRBJ2-7, is KAGVTQTPRYLIKTRGQQVTLSCSPISGHRSVSWYQQTPGQGLQFLFEYFSETQRNKGNFPGRFSGRQFSNSRSEMNVSTLELGDSALYLCASSPRLAGGPYEQYFGPGTRLTVT.

This chain uses TRBV5-1 with TRBJ2-3, with 7 positions matching TRBD2. The V gene end was trimmed by 4 bases and the J gene end by 0 bases; junction bases not matched to a gene: 8. Germline V lookup: CDR1 SGHRS, CDR2 YFSETQ. The CDR3 is 16 amino acids. The CDR3 bases are TGCGCCAGCAGCATCAGCGGGATTTCTAGCACAGATACGCAGTATTTT. Translated: CASSISGISSTDTQYF.

This clone was picked up one time. V and J are TRBV19 and TRBJ2-2; a possible D gene is TRBD1 (6 bases). CDR3 length equals 15 residues. Germline lookup yields CDR1 LNHDA and CDR2 SQIVND (reference sequence). V lost 1 base and J 3 bases, leaving 9 bases between the germline ends. In DNA, the CDR3 is TGTGCCAGTAGTATAGTCCAGGGGTACACCGGGGAGCTGTTTTTT. Its translation is CASSIVQGYTGELFF. Full variable domain (rest looked up from reference TRBV19 and TRBJ2-2): DGGITQSPKYLFRKEGQNVTLSCEQNLNHDAMYWYRQDPGQGLRLIYYSQIVNDFQKGDIAEGYSVSREKKESFPLTVTSAQKNPTAFYLCASSIVQGYTGELFFGEGSRLTVL.